This T cell receptor beta chain originates from a study of cytotoxic CD8 clonotypes in ibrutinib-treated CLL. The protocol was immunoSEQ multiplex PCR, while the TCRdb copy is restricted to in-frame clones and leaves out a portion. The table lists approximately 160,000 clones, approximately 91% of them singletons. V gave up 3 bases and J gave up 1 base, with 9 bases separating them. CDR1 ENHRY and CDR2 SYGVKD come from the germline V gene. The CDR3 has 14 residues. The clonotype was recovered from a human donor with chronic lymphocytic leukemia. Sequences were derived from PBMCs, sampled at disease progression, from a patient treated with ibrutinib. The chain carries TRBV10-3 and TRBJ1-1; the D is unclear. CDR3 nucleotide sequence: TGTGCCATCAGTGACGGATGGCCGAACACTGAAGCTTTCTTT. It encodes CAISDGWPNTEAFF.